This T cell receptor beta chain was sequenced in a study of chemoradiotherapy in HPV16-positive cancers. For the study at large: Candidate HPV-specific T-cell clones and common TCR motifs came from functional assays in two HPV16-positive patients. Overall study results and limits: Candidate HPV-specific clones and E7-related TCR motifs grew in tumor during treatment. The functional HPV-specific definition rests on just two HPV16-positive patients.

This CDR3 comprises 14 residues. V was shortened by 3 bases and J by 5 bases, with 13 bases between the two germline ends. The germline gives CDR1 SGHAT, CDR2 FQNNGV. Concerning this clone itself: What it recognizes is unknown.

Profiling relied on immunoSEQ multiplex PCR, and the TCRdb table lists in-frame clones only, not all of them. The sample lists tens of thousands of clones; around nine tenths were seen once. This receptor was identified in a human donor with HPV-associated anogenital cancer. This rearrangement joins TRBV11-2 to TRBJ2-5, with D perhaps being TRBD1 or TRBD2 (6 bases each). The sequencing used blood, collected from a patient who underwent chemoradiotherapy. CDR3 in DNA: TGTGCCAGCAGCTTCGGAGGGGGGTTGGAGACCCAGTACTTC. Amino acid sequence: CASSFGGGLETQYF.